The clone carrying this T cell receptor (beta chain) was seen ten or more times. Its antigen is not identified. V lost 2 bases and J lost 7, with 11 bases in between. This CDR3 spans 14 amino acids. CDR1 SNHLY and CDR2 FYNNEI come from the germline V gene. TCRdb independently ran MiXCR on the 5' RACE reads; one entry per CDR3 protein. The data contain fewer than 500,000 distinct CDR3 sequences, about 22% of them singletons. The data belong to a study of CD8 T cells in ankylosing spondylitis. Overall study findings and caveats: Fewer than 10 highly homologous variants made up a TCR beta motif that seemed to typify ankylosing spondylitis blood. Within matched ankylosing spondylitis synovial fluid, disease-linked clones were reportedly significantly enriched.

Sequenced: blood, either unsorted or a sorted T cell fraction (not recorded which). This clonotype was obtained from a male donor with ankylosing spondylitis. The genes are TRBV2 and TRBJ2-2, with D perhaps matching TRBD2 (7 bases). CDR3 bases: TGTGCCAGCAGTGAACTCGGGGGGCGCGGGGAGCTGTTTTTT. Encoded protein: CASSELGGRGELFF.